Given below is one TCR beta chain in context. Antigen specificity is unknown. The sample comes from a study of STAT5B mutations in CD4+ large granular lymphocyte leukemia. CDR3 size: 15 residues. CDR1 is SNHLY and CDR2 is FYNNEI in the germline V gene. V was pared by 3 bases and J by 8 bases, with 16 bases between. Assay used: immunoSEQ multiplex PCR; TCRdb lists only in-frame clones, some missing. This table has tens of thousands of clones, about 85% appearing once. Findings and limits, study-wide: 8/27 top patient clones versus 2/35 control clones were TRBV06-family.

The chain carries TRBV2 and TRBJ1-4, with TRBD1 as a possible D gene (5 bases). This clonotype was obtained from a human donor in good health. Sequencing was done on a sample of CD4+ T cells from blood buffy coats. DNA for the CDR3: TGTGCCAGCAGTGACAAAGGGGCAGATCAGGAAAAACTGTTTTTT. Translation: CASSDKGADQEKLFF.